Shown below are 14 T cell receptor beta chains from a single sample sequenced in a study of shared clonotypes between healthy human individuals. It was CD45RO-negative cells, positively selected for CCR7, that made up naive CD8 cells, with terminally differentiated effector memory CD45RA+ cells excluded. TCRdb's table, derived via immunoSEQ multiplex PCR, lists solely in-frame clones and lacks some. The repertoire holds around 640,000 clones, with approximately 96% as singletons. What was sequenced was naive CD8+ T cells sorted from blood. Source of these receptors: a woman in her twenties or thirties in good health.

V usage is TRBV5-6 and J usage is TRBJ2-7, with 7 bases aligning to TRBD2. CDR3 size: 13 residues. Trimming at V came to 2 bases and at J to 3 bases, leaving 2 bases not matched to a gene. From germline, CDR1 is SGHDT and CDR2 YYEEEE. The CDR3 DNA follows: TGTGCCAGCAGCTTTCTAGCGGACTACGAGCAGTACTTC. This translates into CASSFLADYEQYF.

The chain combines TRBV14 with TRBJ2-5; D is possibly TRBD1 (6 bases). This CDR3 has 14 amino acids. The V gene's germline CDR1 is SGHDN and CDR2 FVKESK. The V end was cut by 5 bases, the J end by 0 bases, with 10 bases between. The CDR3 is CASSAGTNQETQYF. The CDR3 nucleotides read TGTGCCAGCAGCGCCGGGACAAACCAAGAGACCCAGTACTTC. Variable domain in full (rest from reference TRBV14 and TRBJ2-5): EAGVTQFPSHSVIEKGQTVTLRCDPISGHDNLYWYRRVMGKEIKFLLHFVKESKQDESGMPNNRFLAERTGGTYSTLKVQPAELEDSGVYFCASSAGTNQETQYFGPGTRLLVL.

This chain links TRBV14 with TRBJ2-5, with D possibly TRBD2 on 6 matching bases. CDR3 length: 16 amino acids. V was trimmed by 1 base and J by 5 bases, leaving 17 bases between them. Germline CDR1 reads SGHDN; CDR2 reads FVKESK. This CDR3 is CASSQAGVVSFETQYF. Written as DNA, the CDR3 is TGTGCCAGCAGCCAAGCGGGAGTGGTTTCCTTTGAGACCCAGTACTTC.

The CDR3 reads CASSLGPASNAYNEQFF. CDR3 in DNA: TGTGCCAGCAGTTTAGGGCCGGCTTCAAATGCCTACAATGAGCAGTTCTTC. The rearrangement links TRBV28 to TRBJ2-1; D unresolved. Trimming left V 2 bases short and J 2 bases short, with 16 bases between. Germline values: CDR1 MDHEN, CDR2 SYDVKM. This CDR3 comprises 17 residues.

This chain joins TRBV27 and TRBJ2-1; D may be TRBD2 (6 bases). Trimming left V 7 bases short and J 2 bases short, with 9 bases between. Germline V gives CDR1 MNHEY, CDR2 SMNVEV (reference sequence). This CDR3 has 13 amino acids. The DNA for the CDR3 is TGTGCCAGCAAAACGGGAGCCTACAATGAGCAGTTCTTC. Translated: CASKTGAYNEQFF.

The genes are TRBV27 and TRBJ2-7; D gene ambiguous. Germline lookup yields CDR1 MNHEY and CDR2 SMNVEV (reference sequence). This CDR3 region has 12 residues. The ends were cut back, 6 bases at V and 5 bases at J, with 11 bases in the middle. Written as DNA, the CDR3 is TGTGCCAGCAGAACCCCCCCCAACGAGCAGTACTTC. Its protein is CASRTPPNEQYF.

The chain links TRBV18 to TRBJ2-3, with unresolved D. The CDR3 loop spans 11 amino acids. Germline V gives CDR1 KGHSH, CDR2 LQKENI. The V end lost 3 bases, the J end lost 8 bases, and 6 bases lay between the germline ends. The CDR3 DNA is TGTGCCAGCTCACCCCCCAGTACGCAGTATTTT. The encoded protein is CASSPPSTQYF. The whole variable domain, filled in from reference TRBV18 and TRBJ2-3, reads NAGVMQNPRHLVRRRGQEARLRCSPMKGHSHVYWYRQLPEEGLKFMVYLQKENIIDESGMPKERFSAEFPKEGPSILRIQQVVRGDSAAYFCASSPPSTQYFGPGTRLTVL.

The rearrangement uses TRBV29-1 and TRBJ2-1; D possibly corresponds to TRBD2 (6 bases). Deletions cut 1 base from V and 1 base from J, with 14 bases between. The germline gives CDR1 SQVTM, CDR2 ANQGSEA. The CDR3 is 16 residues long. The CDR3 region is CSVEVDEEGSYNEQFF. As DNA, the CDR3 is TGCAGCGTTGAAGTGGACGAGGAGGGGTCCTACAATGAGCAGTTCTTC.

A word on this clone: The same CDR3 can be traced to other DNA sequences in this sample. V usage is TRBV9 and J usage is TRBJ2-2; 9 nucleotides agree with TRBD2. CDR3 length: 14 residues. The J segment lost 6 bases and the V segment lost 8 bases, leaving 8 bases of the junction unmatched. Germline V gene lookup returns CDR1 SGDLS and CDR2 YYNGEE. The CDR3 protein is CASRGLAGSGELFF. The CDR3 region has the DNA TGTGCCAGTAGAGGGCTAGCGGGATCCGGGGAGCTGTTTTTT.

The chain has TRBV4-1 and TRBJ2-7, with TRBD2 as a possible D gene (5 bases). CDR3 size: 14 residues. The germline V gene encodes CDR1 MGHRA and CDR2 YSYEKL. V lost 0 bases, J lost 3 bases, and 9 bases lay in between. DNA for the CDR3: TGCGCCAGCAGCCAAGACGGGGTCGGCTACGAGCAGTACTTC. As protein: CASSQDGVGYEQYF.

The chain uses TRBV27 and TRBJ2-7; 11 bases match TRBD2. Trimming removed 4 bases from V and 4 bases from J; junction bases left unmatched: 6. From germline, CDR1 is MNHEY and CDR2 SMNVEV (reference sequence). This CDR3 contains 15 residues. In nucleotides, the CDR3 is TGTGCCAGCAGTTGGGGACTAGCGGTCTGGTACGAGCAGTACTTC. Its protein is CASSWGLAVWYEQYF.

V is TRBV2 and J is TRBJ2-1, with 9 bases identical to TRBD1. There are 14 residues in the CDR3. Germline V CDR1 and CDR2: SNHLY, FYNNEI. V lost 7 bases and J lost 5; bases outside the gene matches: 6. CDR3 region: CASIGDRGNNEQFF. The CDR3 nucleotides are TGTGCCAGCATTGGTGACAGGGGGAACAATGAGCAGTTCTTC.

This clone appeared once. V gene TRBV2 combines with J gene TRBJ2-3; D possibly matches TRBD1 or TRBD2 (5 bases each). The CDR3 length is 10 residues. Germline CDR1 reads SNHLY; CDR2 reads FYNNEI. Deletions cut 6 bases from V and 10 bases from J, with 8 bases between. Here the CDR3 DNA reads TGTGCCAGCAGACCGGGACCGCAGTATTTT. This codes for CASRPGPQYF. Full variable domain (missing parts from reference TRBV2 and TRBJ2-3): EPEVTQTPSHQVTQMGQEVILRCVPISNHLYFYWYRQILGQKVEFLVSFYNNEISEKSEIFDDQFSVERPDGSNFTLKIRSTKLEDSAMYFCASRPGPQYFGPGTRLTVL.

Points on this clone: Other DNA sequences from this sample encode an identical CDR3 as well. The chain employs TRBV2 and TRBJ2-1; TRBD2 matches 11 bases. Germline V lookup: CDR1 SNHLY, CDR2 FYNNEI. With 5 bases clipped from V and 4 bases from J, the junction kept 1 base outside the gene matches. The CDR3 has 14 residues. Here the CDR3 reads CASSLAGGYNEQFF. CDR3 DNA: TGTGCCAGCAGTCTAGCGGGAGGATACAATGAGCAGTTCTTC.